The 10 T cell receptor beta chains reported below all come from one sample, sequenced in a study of blood T cell repertoires in COVID-19. The data were produced by immunoSEQ multiplex PCR, yet TCRdb's version contains in-frame clones alone and is incomplete. This table holds about 72,000 clones, roughly nine tenths found once. Sequencing was performed on peripheral blood. All receptors derive from a human donor in a cohort sampled during active COVID-19.

The chain employs TRBV19 and TRBJ2-1; no definite D call. The germline CDR1 and CDR2 sequences are LNHDA and SQIVND (reference sequence). Trimming cost V 2 bases and J 13 bases, with 12 bases left between them. The CDR3 length is 12 residues. The CDR3 sequence: CASSIRAEDQFF. DNA of the CDR3: TGTGCCAGTAGTATACGCGCGGAAGATCAGTTCTTC.

The rearrangement links TRBV7-8 to TRBJ1-1; a weak D match, TRBD1 (5 bases). V was clipped by 1 base and J by 3 bases, with 12 bases between them. The CDR3 length is 15 residues. Germline CDR1 and CDR2: SGHVS and FQNEAQ. The CDR3 DNA follows: TGTGCCAGCAGCTTAGAGTGGGGCGCGGACACTGAAGCTTTCTTT. As protein: CASSLEWGADTEAFF.

This chain uses TRBV6-6 with TRBJ2-7; 14 positions match TRBD2. V gave up 6 bases and J gave up 6 bases; unmatched junction bases: 7. The CDR3 spans 15 residues. Germline loops: CDR1 MNHNY, CDR2 SVGAGI (reference sequence). This CDR3 is CASSLGLAGAGEQYF. For the CDR3, the DNA is TGTGCCAGCAGCTTGGGACTAGCGGGAGCTGGCGAGCAGTACTTC.

This clone has only one observation. This rearrangement joins TRBV21-1 to TRBJ2-3; the table's D call TRBD2 went unverified against the DNA. TRBV21-1 is termed a pseudogene. There are 19 residues in the CDR3. The CDR3 region has the DNA TGTGCCAGCAGCATTAGCGGGAGGGCCTGGAGTATAGGCACAGATACGCAGTATTTT. Translating it yields CASSISGRAWSIGTDTQYF.

The CDR3 is CASSPSEGETQYF. CDR3 nucleotides: TGTGCCAGCTCACCATCGGAGGGAGAGACCCAGTACTTC. The V call is TRBV18, the J call TRBJ2-5; D is perhaps TRBD2 (6 bases). The CDR3 contains 13 residues. Trimming removed 2 bases from V and 4 bases from J, with 8 bases in between. The V gene's germline CDR1 is KGHSH and CDR2 LQKENI.

The rearrangement uses TRBV3-1 (or the pseudogene TRBV3-2) and TRBJ1-2; a weak D match, TRBD1 (6 bases). Germline values: CDR1 LGHDT, CDR2 YNNKEL (reference sequence). This CDR3 comprises 15 residues. The ends were cut back, 4 bases at V and 5 bases at J, with 17 bases in the middle. This CDR3 is CASSPKGGPIYGYTF. The CDR3 bases are TGTGCCAGCAGCCCGAAGGGGGGGCCTATTTATGGCTACACCTTC.

The rearrangement links TRBV5-1 to TRBJ2-1; 9 bases match TRBD1. After removal of 4 bases from V and 2 bases from J, the junction contained 7 bases not matched to a gene. The CDR3 is 16 residues long. CDR1 is SGHRS, CDR2 YFSETQ, per germline. The DNA for the CDR3 is TGCGCCAGCAGCGACGGGGACAGGGTTACCTACAATGAGCAGTTCTTC. Protein: CASSDGDRVTYNEQFF.

The rearrangement links TRBV7-2 to TRBJ2-3; 11 bases are a match to TRBD1. With 5 bases clipped from V and 5 bases from J, the junction kept 9 bases outside the gene matches. CDR1 and CDR2 (germline): SGHTA, FQGNSA. This CDR3 is 16 amino acids long. The CDR3 coding sequence is TGTGCCAGCAGCCCGCAGGACAGGGGGCGCATAGATACGCAGTATTTT. Its protein product is CASSPQDRGRIDTQYF.

V gene TRBV7-2 combines with J gene TRBJ1-1, with D possibly being TRBD1 (6 bases). Looked up from germline, CDR1 is SGHTA and CDR2 is FQGNSA. Trimming left V 2 bases short and J 0 bases short, with 19 bases between. CDR3 length equals 18 residues. This CDR3 is CASSLNGGGGGMNTEAFF. CDR3 nucleotides: TGTGCCAGCAGCTTAAACGGCGGGGGCGGAGGCATGAACACTGAAGCTTTCTTT. Full variable domain (remainder filled in from reference TRBV7-2 and TRBJ1-1): GAGVSQSPSNKVTEKGKDVELRCDPISGHTALYWYRQSLGQGLEFLIYFQGNSAPDKSGLPSDRFSAERTGGSVSTLTIQRTQQEDSAVYLCASSLNGGGGGMNTEAFFGQGTRLTVV.

This clone was found once. The chain recombines TRBV6-5 with TRBJ1-2, with D maybe TRBD1 (6 bases). The V end lost 6 bases, the J end lost 2 bases, and 16 bases lay between the germline ends. This CDR3 comprises 15 residues. In germline, CDR1 is MNHEY, CDR2 SVGAGI. CDR3 protein: CASRKDSRVNYGYTF. CDR3 bases: TGTGCCAGCAGAAAGGACAGCAGAGTCAACTATGGCTACACCTTC.